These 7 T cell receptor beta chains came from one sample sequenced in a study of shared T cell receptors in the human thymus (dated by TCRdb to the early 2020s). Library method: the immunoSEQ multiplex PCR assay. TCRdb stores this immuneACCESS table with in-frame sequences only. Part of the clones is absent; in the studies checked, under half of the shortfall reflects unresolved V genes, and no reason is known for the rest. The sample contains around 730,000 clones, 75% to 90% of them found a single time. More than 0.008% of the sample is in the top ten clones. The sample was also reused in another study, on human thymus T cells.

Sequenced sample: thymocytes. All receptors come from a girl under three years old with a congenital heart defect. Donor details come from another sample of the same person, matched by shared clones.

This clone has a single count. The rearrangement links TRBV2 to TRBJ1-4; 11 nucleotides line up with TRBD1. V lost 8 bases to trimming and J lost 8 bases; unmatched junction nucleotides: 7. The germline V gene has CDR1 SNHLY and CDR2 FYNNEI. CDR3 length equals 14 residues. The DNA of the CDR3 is TGTGCCAGCGTTCCCGGGACAGGGGGGGAAAAACTGTTTTTT. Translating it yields CASVPGTGGEKLFF.

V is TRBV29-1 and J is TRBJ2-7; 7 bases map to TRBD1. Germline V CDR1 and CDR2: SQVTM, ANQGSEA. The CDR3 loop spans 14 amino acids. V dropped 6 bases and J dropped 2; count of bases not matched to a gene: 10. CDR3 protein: CSVVSTGTAYEQYF. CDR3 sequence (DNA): TGCAGCGTCGTGAGTACCGGGACAGCCTACGAGCAGTACTTC.

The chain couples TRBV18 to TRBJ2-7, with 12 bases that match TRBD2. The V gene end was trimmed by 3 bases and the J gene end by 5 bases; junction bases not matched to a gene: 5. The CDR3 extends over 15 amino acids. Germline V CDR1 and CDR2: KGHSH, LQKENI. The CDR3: CASSPRTSGVHEQYF. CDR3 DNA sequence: TGTGCCAGCTCACCGAGGACTAGCGGGGTTCACGAGCAGTACTTC.

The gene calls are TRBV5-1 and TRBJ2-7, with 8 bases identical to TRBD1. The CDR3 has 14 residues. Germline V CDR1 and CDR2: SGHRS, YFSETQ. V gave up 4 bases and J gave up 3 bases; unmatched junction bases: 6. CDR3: CASSLTGVIYEQYF. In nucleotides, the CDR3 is TGCGCCAGCAGCCTGACAGGGGTAATCTACGAGCAGTACTTC.

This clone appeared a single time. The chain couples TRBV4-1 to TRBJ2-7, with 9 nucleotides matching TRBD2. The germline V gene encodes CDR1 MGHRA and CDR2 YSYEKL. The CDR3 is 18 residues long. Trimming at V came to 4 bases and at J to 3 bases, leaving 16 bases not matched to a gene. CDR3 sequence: CASSPEAFGAGGCYEQYF. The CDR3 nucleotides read TGCGCCAGCAGCCCAGAAGCGTTCGGAGCGGGGGGATGCTACGAGCAGTACTTC.

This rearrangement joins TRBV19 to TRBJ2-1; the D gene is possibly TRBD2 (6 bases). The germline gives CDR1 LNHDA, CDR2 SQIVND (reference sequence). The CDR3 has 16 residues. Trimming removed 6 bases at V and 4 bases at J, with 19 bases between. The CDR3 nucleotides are TGTGCCAGTAGCCAAAGACCGGGACTGGCGTACAATGAGCAGTTCTTC. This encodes CASSQRPGLAYNEQFF. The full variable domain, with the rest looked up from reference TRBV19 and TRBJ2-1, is DGGITQSPKYLFRKEGQNVTLSCEQNLNHDAMYWYRQDPGQGLRLIYYSQIVNDFQKGDIAEGYSVSREKKESFPLTVTSAQKNPTAFYLCASSQRPGLAYNEQFFGPGTRLTVL.

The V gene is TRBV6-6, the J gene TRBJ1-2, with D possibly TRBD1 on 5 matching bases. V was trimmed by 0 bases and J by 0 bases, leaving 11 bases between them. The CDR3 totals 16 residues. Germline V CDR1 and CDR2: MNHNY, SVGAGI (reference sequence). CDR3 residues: CASSYSSGRSNYGYTF. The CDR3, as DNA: TGTGCCAGCAGTTACTCTTCAGGGCGATCTAACTATGGCTACACCTTC.